This is a list of T cell receptor beta chains from one sample in a study of blood T cell repertoires in COVID-19. Profiling relied on immunoSEQ multiplex PCR, and the TCRdb table lists in-frame clones only, not all of them. This table holds some 150,000 clones, approximately 88% found once. What was sequenced was peripheral blood. Every receptor here comes from a human donor in a cohort sampled during active COVID-19. Each CDR3 is given with its conserved first and last residue. Each record gives: D gene, J gene, V gene, clone size, CDR3 DNA, CDR3 protein. A D gene is named only where the DNA matches it firmly. Some rows have no size entry. The others give once, few or many, or a class for an expanded clone.

d_gene: TRBD2; j_gene: TRBJ2-3; v_gene: TRBV7-6; abundance: -; CDR3nt: TGTGCCAGCAGCTTAACGACGGGAGGGCCATCAGATACGCAGTATTTT; CDR3aa: CASSLTTGGPSDTQYF
d_gene: -; j_gene: TRBJ2-5; v_gene: TRBV24-1; abundance: few; CDR3nt: TGTGCCACCAGAGACGTGCCGGGGACCCAGTACTTC; CDR3aa: CATRDVPGTQYF
d_gene: TRBD1; j_gene: TRBJ1-6; v_gene: TRBV5-5; abundance: -; CDR3nt: TGTGCCAGCAGCCAGACAGGGCAGGGTAATTCACCCCTCCACTTT; CDR3aa: CASSQTGQGNSPLHF
d_gene: -; j_gene: TRBJ1-1; v_gene: TRBV19; abundance: -; CDR3nt: TGTGCCAGTAGTATTGGCAGGAACACTGAAGCTTTCTTT; CDR3aa: CASSIGRNTEAFF
d_gene: TRBD1; j_gene: TRBJ1-3; v_gene: TRBV2; abundance: -; CDR3nt: TGTGCCAGCAGTCTAACGACAGGGGGCGCGGGAAACACCATATATTTT; CDR3aa: CASSLTTGGAGNTIYF
d_gene: -; j_gene: TRBJ1-5; v_gene: TRBV7-2; abundance: -; CDR3nt: TGTGCCAGCAGCTTAGACAGATCTAGCAATCAGCCCCAGCATTTT; CDR3aa: CASSLDRSSNQPQHF
d_gene: TRBD1; j_gene: TRBJ1-2; v_gene: TRBV7-9; abundance: -; CDR3nt: TGTGCCAGCAGCTCGTCGTGGGACAGGAGTTTGACCTATGGCTACACCTTC; CDR3aa: CASSSSWDRSLTYGYTF
d_gene: -; j_gene: TRBJ1-1; v_gene: TRBV10-1; abundance: -; CDR3nt: TGCGCCAGCAGTGAAAGGGGAAGTACTGAAGCTTTCTTT; CDR3aa: CASSERGSTEAFF
d_gene: TRBD2; j_gene: TRBJ2-1; v_gene: TRBV7-9; abundance: once; CDR3nt: TGTGCCAGCATCGAAAATAGCGGGGTATGGAATGAGCAGTTCTTC; CDR3aa: CASIENSGVWNEQFF
d_gene: TRBD2; j_gene: TRBJ2-1; v_gene: TRBV19; abundance: once; CDR3nt: TGTGCCAGTAGAGTAGCGGGGGGCCAGGAGAATGAGCAGTTCTTC; CDR3aa: CASRVAGGQENEQFF
d_gene: TRBD1; j_gene: TRBJ1-5; v_gene: TRBV5-6; abundance: -; CDR3nt: TGTGCCAGCAGTCCGACAGGGGGATTCAATCAGCCCCAGCATTTT; CDR3aa: CASSPTGGFNQPQHF
d_gene: -; j_gene: TRBJ1-2; v_gene: TRBV18; abundance: -; CDR3nt: TGTGCCAGCTCTCCGGACAGTTACTATGGCTACACCTTC; CDR3aa: CASSPDSYYGYTF
d_gene: TRBD2; j_gene: TRBJ2-7; v_gene: TRBV30; abundance: -; CDR3nt: TGTGCCTGGAGCCGCCCCGGGGGGGGCGCCCCCTACGAGCAGTACTTC; CDR3aa: CAWSRPGGGAPYEQYF
d_gene: TRBD1; j_gene: TRBJ2-5; v_gene: TRBV5-1; abundance: -; CDR3nt: TGCGCCAGCAGCGAGACAGGGGGCGGCTCTCCAGAGACCCAGTACTTC; CDR3aa: CASSETGGGSPETQYF
d_gene: -; j_gene: TRBJ1-5; v_gene: TRBV6-1; abundance: -; CDR3nt: TGTGCCAGCAGTGATGGGCTGTTAGGCAGGAGGAGCAATCAGCCCCAGCATTTT; CDR3aa: CASSDGLLGRRSNQPQHF
d_gene: TRBD2; j_gene: TRBJ2-7; v_gene: TRBV5-1; abundance: once; CDR3nt: TGCGCCAGCAGCTTGGCAAGGAGCGGGGGCCACTACGAGCAGTACTTC; CDR3aa: CASSLARSGGHYEQYF
d_gene: TRBD1; j_gene: TRBJ1-2; v_gene: TRBV6-5; abundance: -; CDR3nt: TGTGCCAGCAGTTCCGGGACAGGGAATGGCTACACCTTC; CDR3aa: CASSSGTGNGYTF
d_gene: TRBD1; j_gene: TRBJ2-2; v_gene: TRBV6-5; abundance: -; CDR3nt: TGTGCCAGCAGTCCCGGGACAGGGGAAACCGGGGAGCTGTTTTTT; CDR3aa: CASSPGTGETGELFF
d_gene: -; j_gene: TRBJ1-2; v_gene: TRBV10-3; abundance: -; CDR3nt: TGTGCCATCAGTGAGTCGAACGGGAATGGCTACACCTTC; CDR3aa: CAISESNGNGYTF
d_gene: TRBD2; j_gene: TRBJ2-5; v_gene: TRBV3-1/TRBV3-2; abundance: -; CDR3nt: TGTGCCAGCAGCCAGGGAGCGGGGGGGACCCTGTTGCAAGAGACCCAGTACTTC; CDR3aa: CASSQGAGGTLLQETQYF
d_gene: -; j_gene: TRBJ2-1; v_gene: TRBV6-6; abundance: once; CDR3nt: TGTGCCAGCAGCGACTTTGGGGAGGAGCAGTTCTTC; CDR3aa: CASSDFGEEQFF
d_gene: TRBD1; j_gene: TRBJ1-5; v_gene: TRBV7-9; abundance: few; CDR3nt: TGTGCCAGCAGCGTTGACAGGGGGCTTCAGCCCCAGCATTTT; CDR3aa: CASSVDRGLQPQHF
d_gene: -; j_gene: TRBJ2-7; v_gene: TRBV12-1; abundance: once; CDR3nt: TGTGCCAGCAGCCCTCTAGCGGGGCTGTCCTACGAGCAGTACTTC; CDR3aa: CASSPLAGLSYEQYF
d_gene: TRBD2; j_gene: TRBJ2-1; v_gene: TRBV20-1; abundance: -; CDR3nt: TGCAGTGCTAGTATTAGCGGGGGCTACAATGAGCAGTTCTTC; CDR3aa: CSASISGGYNEQFF
d_gene: TRBD1; j_gene: TRBJ1-3; v_gene: TRBV28; abundance: -; CDR3nt: TGTGCCAGCAGTTTGGGGACAGGGGGCCGGGTTGGAAACACCATATATTTT; CDR3aa: CASSLGTGGRVGNTIYF
d_gene: -; j_gene: TRBJ1-6; v_gene: TRBV5-1; abundance: few; CDR3nt: TGCGCCAGCAGCTTGGAGACGGGGGATAATTCACCCCTCCACTTT; CDR3aa: CASSLETGDNSPLHF
d_gene: -; j_gene: TRBJ1-1; v_gene: TRBV29-1; abundance: -; CDR3nt: TGCAGCGTTGAGCCCGAGGGTGCTCGCACTGAAGCTTTCTTT; CDR3aa: CSVEPEGARTEAFF
d_gene: -; j_gene: TRBJ2-5; v_gene: TRBV6-5; abundance: -; CDR3nt: TGTGCCACATCGGGGGTAGGATCGGTGACCCAGTACTTC; CDR3aa: CATSGVGSVTQYF
d_gene: -; j_gene: TRBJ2-2; v_gene: TRBV5-6; abundance: -; CDR3nt: TGTGCCAGCAGCTTGGTCGGGGGAACTGGGGAGCTGTTTTTT; CDR3aa: CASSLVGGTGELFF
d_gene: -; j_gene: TRBJ1-2; v_gene: TRBV5-4; abundance: -; CDR3nt: TGTGCCAGCAGCCAGGACAACGAAGGGGGCTACACCTTC; CDR3aa: CASSQDNEGGYTF
d_gene: -; j_gene: TRBJ1-1; v_gene: TRBV5-1; abundance: -; CDR3nt: TGCGCCAGCAGCTTGGCGGGGGGGATGAACACTGAAGCTTTCTTT; CDR3aa: CASSLAGGMNTEAFF
d_gene: TRBD2; j_gene: TRBJ2-1; v_gene: TRBV4-2; abundance: -; CDR3nt: TGTGCCAGCAGCCAAGAGGGACTAGCGGGGTACAATGAGCAGTTCTTC; CDR3aa: CASSQEGLAGYNEQFF
d_gene: -; j_gene: TRBJ2-1; v_gene: TRBV24-1; abundance: -; CDR3nt: TGTGCCACCAGCCAGGGGCCCCCGTCTTACAATGAGCAGTTCTTC; CDR3aa: CATSQGPPSYNEQFF
d_gene: TRBD1; j_gene: TRBJ2-7; v_gene: TRBV10-1; abundance: -; CDR3nt: TGCGCCAGCACCGCCGGGACAGGGGGTTTTTACGAGCAGTACTTC; CDR3aa: CASTAGTGGFYEQYF
d_gene: -; j_gene: TRBJ1-2; v_gene: TRBV29-1; abundance: -; CDR3nt: TGCAGCGTTGAGGTTACAGCCGAGCCCGGCTACACCTTC; CDR3aa: CSVEVTAEPGYTF
d_gene: TRBD1; j_gene: TRBJ2-1; v_gene: TRBV6-6; abundance: -; CDR3nt: TGTGCCAGCAGCCCCGGGACAGGGTTCTACAATGAGCAGTTCTTC; CDR3aa: CASSPGTGFYNEQFF
d_gene: TRBD1; j_gene: TRBJ1-2; v_gene: TRBV3-1/TRBV3-2; abundance: -; CDR3nt: TGTGCCAGCAGACAGGGGGGCTATGGCTACACCTTC; CDR3aa: CASRQGGYGYTF
d_gene: TRBD2; j_gene: TRBJ2-3; v_gene: TRBV7-9; abundance: -; CDR3nt: TGTGCCAGCAGCTGGCCATTAAAACTAGCGGGGATCACAGATACGCAGTATTTT; CDR3aa: CASSWPLKLAGITDTQYF
d_gene: TRBD1; j_gene: TRBJ1-2; v_gene: TRBV4-2; abundance: once; CDR3nt: TGTGCCAGCAGCCCTTTGACAGGGAATGGCTACACCTTC; CDR3aa: CASSPLTGNGYTF
d_gene: -; j_gene: TRBJ2-5; v_gene: TRBV7-9; abundance: -; CDR3nt: TGTGCCAGCAACTCGGGACTCCAAGAGACCCAGTACTTC; CDR3aa: CASNSGLQETQYF
d_gene: -; j_gene: TRBJ2-3; v_gene: TRBV29-1; abundance: -; CDR3nt: TGCAGCGTTAATCGGCGGGAAGGCACAGATACGCAGTATTTT; CDR3aa: CSVNRREGTDTQYF
d_gene: -; j_gene: TRBJ1-5; v_gene: TRBV5-1; abundance: -; CDR3nt: TGCGCCAGCAGCTTACGAGGGGAGGGTCAGCCCCAGCATTTT; CDR3aa: CASSLRGEGQPQHF
d_gene: TRBD1; j_gene: TRBJ1-2; v_gene: TRBV18; abundance: -; CDR3nt: TGTGCCAGCTCACCACAGCCGGGACAGCTCTTCTATGGCTACACCTTC; CDR3aa: CASSPQPGQLFYGYTF
d_gene: TRBD1; j_gene: TRBJ2-7; v_gene: TRBV2; abundance: -; CDR3nt: TGTGCCAGCACCGGAACAGGGGTCAGCTCCTACGAGCAGTACTTC; CDR3aa: CASTGTGVSSYEQYF
d_gene: TRBD1; j_gene: TRBJ1-1; v_gene: TRBV3-1/TRBV3-2; abundance: -; CDR3nt: TGTGCCAGCAGCTTTGACAGGGGGAACACTGAAGCTTTCTTT; CDR3aa: CASSFDRGNTEAFF
d_gene: -; j_gene: TRBJ1-1; v_gene: TRBV14; abundance: once; CDR3nt: TGTGCCAGCAGCCCCAGGAACACTGAAGCTTTCTTT; CDR3aa: CASSPRNTEAFF
d_gene: TRBD1; j_gene: TRBJ2-1; v_gene: TRBV7-9; abundance: few; CDR3nt: TGTGCCAGCAGCTCCGGCGGGACAGGTAAGCAGTTCTTC; CDR3aa: CASSSGGTGKQFF
d_gene: -; j_gene: TRBJ1-3; v_gene: TRBV10-3; abundance: -; CDR3nt: TGTGCCATCAGTGAAAGAGGAGCAGCTGACGGAAACACCATATATTTT; CDR3aa: CAISERGAADGNTIYF
d_gene: -; j_gene: TRBJ1-1; v_gene: TRBV5-1; abundance: -; CDR3nt: TGCGCCAGCAGCGTCAGGATGAACACTGAAGCTTTCTTT; CDR3aa: CASSVRMNTEAFF
d_gene: -; j_gene: TRBJ1-6; v_gene: TRBV3-1/TRBV3-2; abundance: few; CDR3nt: TGTGCCAGCAGCCAGGGGCAGGGTGATAATTCACCCCTCCACTTT; CDR3aa: CASSQGQGDNSPLHF
d_gene: TRBD1; j_gene: TRBJ1-1; v_gene: TRBV5-4; abundance: -; CDR3nt: TGTGCCAGCAGCCAGAGAGGACAGGAGGGCACTGAAGCTTTCTTT; CDR3aa: CASSQRGQEGTEAFF
d_gene: TRBD1; j_gene: TRBJ1-1; v_gene: TRBV3-1/TRBV3-2; abundance: -; CDR3nt: TGTGCCAGCAGCCAAGCGGGGACAGGGATGAACACTGAAGCTTTCTTT; CDR3aa: CASSQAGTGMNTEAFF
d_gene: -; j_gene: TRBJ1-1; v_gene: TRBV24-1; abundance: -; CDR3nt: TGTGCCACCAGTGATGGGAGGTCGCGTACTGAAGCTTTCTTT; CDR3aa: CATSDGRSRTEAFF
d_gene: TRBD1; j_gene: TRBJ2-7; v_gene: TRBV29-1; abundance: -; CDR3nt: TGCAGCGTCCCGGGGGACAGGGAAGGCTACGAGCAGTACTTC; CDR3aa: CSVPGDREGYEQYF
d_gene: TRBD2; j_gene: TRBJ2-3; v_gene: TRBV4-2; abundance: once; CDR3nt: TGTGCCAGCAGCCAGGCACCGGGACTAGCGGGGGTCAGGGGGGAAGATACGCAGTATTTT; CDR3aa: CASSQAPGLAGVRGEDTQYF
d_gene: TRBD1; j_gene: TRBJ1-2; v_gene: TRBV29-1; abundance: once; CDR3nt: TGCAGCTCCCTTTCCAGACCCGGGACAGAGGGGGGCTACACCTTC; CDR3aa: CSSLSRPGTEGGYTF
d_gene: -; j_gene: TRBJ2-1; v_gene: TRBV7-9; abundance: -; CDR3nt: TGTGCCAGCAGCTTAGAGGCCGGGAACTCCTACAATGAGCAGTTCTTC; CDR3aa: CASSLEAGNSYNEQFF